The TCR beta chain described here comes from a study of T cell responses to AZD1222 COVID-19 vaccine. Germline V gives CDR1 SNHLY, CDR2 FYNNEI. CDR3 size: 14 residues. V was clipped by 6 bases and J by 6 bases, with 17 bases between them. The repertoire was sequenced with immunoSEQ multiplex PCR; TCRdb's copy has only in-frame clones and lacks some. Of some 110,000 clones in the sample, more than 80% were seen once. The chain links TRBV2 to TRBJ1-2; weak D call: TRBD1 (5 bases). The sample consisted of peripheral blood, taken 28 days after the second AZD1222 dose. The sequence came from an adult who received the AZD1222 COVID-19 vaccine. In DNA, the CDR3 is TGTGCCAGCAGCTGGCCGGGGGACGGGGATGGCTACACCTTC. Protein product: CASSWPGDGDGYTF.